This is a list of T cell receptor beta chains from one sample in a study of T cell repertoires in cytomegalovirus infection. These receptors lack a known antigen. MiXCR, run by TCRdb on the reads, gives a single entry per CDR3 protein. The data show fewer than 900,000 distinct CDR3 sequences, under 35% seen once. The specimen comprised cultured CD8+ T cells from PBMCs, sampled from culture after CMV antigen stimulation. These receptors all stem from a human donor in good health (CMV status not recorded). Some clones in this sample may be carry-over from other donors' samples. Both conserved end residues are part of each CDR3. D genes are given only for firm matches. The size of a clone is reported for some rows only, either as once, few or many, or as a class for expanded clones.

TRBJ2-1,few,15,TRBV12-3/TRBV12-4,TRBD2,CASSSLAGAFHEQFF,TGTGCCAGCAGTAGTCTAGCGGGGGCGTTCCATGAGCAGTTCTTC
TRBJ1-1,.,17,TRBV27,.,CASSFTGQRVVDTEAFF,TGTGCCAGCAGTTTTACGGGCCAAAGGGTTGTTGACACTGAAGCTTTCTTT
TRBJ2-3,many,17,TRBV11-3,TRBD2,CASSLGPSGGSTDTQYF,TGTGCCAGCAGCCTCGGCCCAAGCGGGGGCTCCACAGATACGCAGTATTTT
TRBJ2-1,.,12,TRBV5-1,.,CASSLPENEQFF,TGCGCCAGCAGCTTGCCTGAGAATGAGCAGTTCTTC
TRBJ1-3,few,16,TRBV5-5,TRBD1,CASSYPGTASGNTIYF,TGTGCCAGCAGCTACCCTGGGACAGCGTCTGGAAACACCATATATTTT
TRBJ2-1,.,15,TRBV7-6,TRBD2,CASSLGGGKYNEQFF,TGTGCCAGCAGCTTAGGCGGGGGGAAGTACAATGAGCAGTTCTTC
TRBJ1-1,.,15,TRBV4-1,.,CASSQGIFQDTEAFF,TGTGCCAGCAGCCAAGGGATCTTCCAGGACACTGAAGCTTTCTTT
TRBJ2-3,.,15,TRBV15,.,CATSTLTLSTDTQYF,TGTGCCACCAGCACTCTGACCCTCAGCACAGATACGCAGTATTTT
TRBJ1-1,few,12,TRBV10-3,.,CAIRAVNTEAFF,TGTGCCATCAGGGCAGTGAACACTGAAGCTTTCTTT
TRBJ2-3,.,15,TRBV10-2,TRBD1,CAVPGRGILTDTQYF,TGCGCCGTCCCAGGCAGGGGGATCCTAACAGATACGCAGTATTTT
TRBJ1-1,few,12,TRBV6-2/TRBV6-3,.,CASSYWTTEAFF,TGTGCCAGCAGTTACTGGACTACTGAAGCTTTCTTT
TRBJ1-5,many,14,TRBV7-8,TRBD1,CASSSGQNNQPQHF,TGTGCCAGCAGCTCGGGACAGAACAATCAGCCCCAGCATTTT
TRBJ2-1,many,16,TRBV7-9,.,CASSFSQGGFLNEQFF,TGTGCCAGCAGCTTTAGTCAGGGGGGTTTCTTGAATGAGCAGTTCTTC
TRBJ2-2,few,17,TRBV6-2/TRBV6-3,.,CASSYPHRVVDTGELFF,TGTGCCAGCAGTTACCCCCACAGGGTCGTGGACACCGGGGAGCTGTTTTTT
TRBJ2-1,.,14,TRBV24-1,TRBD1,CATSDWDRGDEQFF,TGTGCCACCAGTGACTGGGACAGGGGAGATGAGCAGTTCTTC
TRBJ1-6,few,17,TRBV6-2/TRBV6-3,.,CASRGDGGNLRNSPLHF,TGTGCCAGCAGAGGGGACGGGGGAAATTTGAGGAATTCACCCCTCCACTTT
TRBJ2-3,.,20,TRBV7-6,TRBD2,CASSLERESGLAIGTDTQYF,TGTGCCAGCAGCTTAGAGAGGGAATCGGGACTAGCTATTGGCACAGATACGCAGTATTTT
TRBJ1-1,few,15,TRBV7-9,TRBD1,CASSSGQGRWTEAFF,TGTGCCAGCAGCTCCGGACAGGGGAGGTGGACTGAAGCTTTCTTT
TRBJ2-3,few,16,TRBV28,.,CASSSERGGPTDTQYF,TGTGCCAGCAGTTCCGAGAGGGGGGGACCCACAGATACGCAGTATTTT
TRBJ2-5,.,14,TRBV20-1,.,CSARVRGSKETQYF,TGCAGTGCTAGAGTCCGGGGAAGTAAAGAGACCCAGTACTTC
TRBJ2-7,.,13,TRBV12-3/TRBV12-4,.,CASSSSLGYEQYF,TGTGCCAGCAGCTCATCGCTGGGGTACGAGCAGTACTTC
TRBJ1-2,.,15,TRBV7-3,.,CASSPGIVLDYGYTF,TGTGCCAGCAGCCCTGGAATTGTTCTGGACTATGGCTACACCTTC
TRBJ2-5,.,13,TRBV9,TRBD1,CASSVGQGPTQYF,TGTGCCAGCAGCGTGGGACAGGGTCCGACCCAGTACTTC
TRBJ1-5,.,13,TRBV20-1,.,CSAFTGSNQPQHF,TGCAGTGCTTTTACAGGTTCCAATCAGCCCCAGCATTTT
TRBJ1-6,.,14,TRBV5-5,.,CASSLVQLNSPLHF,TGTGCCAGCAGCTTGGTACAGTTAAATTCACCCCTCCACTTT
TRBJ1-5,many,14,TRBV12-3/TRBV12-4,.,CASSPGVSNQPQHF,TGCGCCAGCAGCCCAGGGGTTAGCAATCAGCCCCAGCATTTT
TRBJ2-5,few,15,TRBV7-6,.,CASSLGWGSGETQYF,TGTGCTAGCAGCTTAGGGTGGGGGTCCGGGGAGACCCAGTACTTC
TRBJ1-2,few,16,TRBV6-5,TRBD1,CASSYGQGETNYGYTF,TGTGCCAGCAGTTACGGCCAGGGGGAGACTAACTATGGCTACACCTTC
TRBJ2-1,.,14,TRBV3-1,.,CASSQPHLENEQFF,TGTGCCAGCAGCCAACCCCACTTGGAGAATGAGCAGTTCTTC
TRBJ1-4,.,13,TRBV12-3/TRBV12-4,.,CASRVLGDEKLFF,TGTGCCAGCAGGGTCCTCGGGGATGAAAAACTGTTTTTT
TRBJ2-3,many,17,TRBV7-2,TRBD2,CASREELAGGYTDTQYF,TGTGCCAGCAGAGAAGAGCTAGCGGGGGGCTACACAGATACGCAGTATTTT
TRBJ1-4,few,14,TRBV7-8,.,CASSLGQLQEELFF,TGTGCCAGCAGCTTAGGGCAGCTCCAGGAGGAACTGTTTTTT
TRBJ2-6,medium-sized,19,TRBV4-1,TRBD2,CASTLFSGGPSSGANVLTF,TGCGCCAGCACCTTGTTTAGCGGGGGGCCGAGCTCTGGGGCCAACGTCCTGACTTTC
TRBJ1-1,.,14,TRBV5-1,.,CASRSGEEHTEAFF,TGCGCCAGCAGATCGGGGGAAGAACACACTGAAGCTTTCTTT
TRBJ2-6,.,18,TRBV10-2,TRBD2,CASSESAGALSGANVLTF,TGCGCCAGCAGTGAGTCAGCGGGGGCCCTCTCTGGGGCCAACGTCCTGACTTTC
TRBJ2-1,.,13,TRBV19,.,CASSTLQGNEQFF,TGTGCCAGTAGTACTTTACAGGGTAATGAGCAGTTCTTC
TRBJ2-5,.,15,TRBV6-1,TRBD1,CASSDRGQSQETQYF,TGTGCCAGCAGTGACCGGGGACAGAGCCAAGAGACCCAGTACTTC
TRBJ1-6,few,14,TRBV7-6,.,CASSLEYSRSPLHF,TGTGCCAGCAGCTTAGAATACTCCCGTTCACCCCTCCACTTT
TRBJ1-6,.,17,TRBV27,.,CASTSSLGESYNSPLHF,TGTGCCAGCACCTCATCCCTGGGGGAATCCTATAATTCACCCCTCCACTTT
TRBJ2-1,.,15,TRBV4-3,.,CASSQGSGSYNEQFF,TGCGCCAGCAGCCAAGGGAGCGGCTCCTACAATGAGCAGTTCTTC
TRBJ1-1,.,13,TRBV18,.,CASRDLGDTEAFF,TGTGCCAGCCGGGACTTGGGGGACACTGAAGCTTTCTTT
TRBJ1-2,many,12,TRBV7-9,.,CASSLANYGYTF,TGTGCCAGCAGCTTAGCCAACTATGGCTACACCTTC
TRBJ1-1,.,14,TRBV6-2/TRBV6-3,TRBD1,CASNYRGVNTEAFF,TGTGCCAGCAATTACAGGGGCGTGAACACTGAAGCTTTCTTT
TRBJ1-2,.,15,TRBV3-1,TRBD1,CASSQGFRGPYGYTF,TGTGCCAGCAGCCAAGGGTTTAGGGGGCCCTATGGCTACACCTTC
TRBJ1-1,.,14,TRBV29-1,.,CSVEDYRGENEAFF,TGCAGCGTTGAAGATTATCGGGGAGAGAATGAAGCTTTCTTT